Each of the 12 T cell receptor beta chains below was sequenced from the same sample in a study of T cells in Graves' hyperthyroidism and ophthalmopathy. Regions amplified from RNA transcripts were the TCR beta CDR3 regions. In the first-round RT-PCR of the TCR CDR3, the HTBI primer set was used. MiXCR, applied by TCRdb to the multiplex PCR reads, yields one record per CDR3 protein. The sample holds about 740,000 distinct CDR3 sequences, roughly 15% seen once. Specimen: blood. Every receptor here comes from a woman aged 18-29 years with Graves' hyperthyroidism.

There are many counts of this clonotype. The chain employs TRBV6-6 and TRBJ2-2, with TRBD2 matching 12 bases. After removal of 2 bases from V and 3 bases from J, the junction contained 13 bases not matched to a gene. Germline V gives CDR1 MNHNY, CDR2 SVGAGI (reference sequence). This CDR3 spans 20 amino acids. The CDR3 reads CASSYIPPGLAGRHTGELFF. CDR3 in DNA: TGTGCCAGCAGTTACATCCCACCCGGACTAGCGGGAAGGCACACCGGGGAGCTGTTTTTT.

This chain uses TRBV12-3 or TRBV12-4 with TRBJ1-1; 9 bases align to TRBD1. The CDR3 spans 14 residues. V dropped 3 bases and J dropped 5; count of bases not matched to a gene: 4. CDR3 loop: CASSFTGGLTEAFF. As DNA, the CDR3 is TGTGCCAGCAGTTTTACAGGGGGCCTGACTGAAGCTTTCTTT.

The V gene is TRBV19, the J gene TRBJ2-7; 7 nucleotides line up with TRBD2. With V trimmed by 1 base and J by 6 bases, 6 bases remained unmatched. From germline, CDR1 is LNHDA and CDR2 SQIVND (reference sequence). The CDR3 extends over 14 amino acids. The CDR3 bases are TGTGCCAGTAGTATAGTAGCGGGCATGGGCGAGCAGTACTTC. Encoded protein: CASSIVAGMGEQYF.

Concerning this clonotype: This could be a read error, since a much larger clone is one nucleotide away. The chain has TRBV29-1 and TRBJ2-7, with D possibly TRBD1 on 7 matching bases. The DNA end is a closer match to TRBJ2-1, so the J assignment may be wrong. The CDR3 runs to 14 residues. Germline-derived CDR1 and CDR2 are SQVTM and ANQGSEA. The CDR3 DNA is TGCAGCGCCCAGGGGGGACTTGCAAACTACGAGCAGTTCTTC. This sequence encodes CSAQGGLANYEQFF.

This clonotype was counted many times. V and J are TRBV7-2 and TRBJ1-1; D might be TRBD1 (6 bases). Germline CDR1 reads SGHTA; CDR2 reads FQGNSA. The CDR3 runs 16 residues. The V end was cut by 4 bases, the J end by 2 bases, with 17 bases between. The CDR3, as DNA: TGTGCCAGCAGCTCTCACATGCCGGGACAAAACACTGAAGCTTTCTTT. It yields the protein CASSSHMPGQNTEAFF.

This clonotype came up many times. The V and J genes are TRBV9 and TRBJ1-1; D uncertain. The CDR3 consists of 13 residues. Germline V gene data show CDR1 as SGDLS and CDR2 as YYNGEE. The V end lost 3 bases, the J end lost 0 bases, and 6 bases lay between the germline ends. CDR3 DNA sequence: TGTGCCAGCAGCGCCGGATTGAACACTGAAGCTTTCTTT. Encoded protein: CASSAGLNTEAFF.

This clonotype was picked up many times. The rearrangement uses TRBV6-2 or TRBV6-3 and TRBJ2-7; D might be TRBD1 or TRBD2, each matching 5 bases. The CDR3 spans 14 residues. Trimming shortened V by 5 bases and J by 1 base, and 12 bases separated the two germline ends. Germline lookup yields CDR1 MNHEY and CDR2 SVGEGT. In DNA, the CDR3 is TGTGCCAGCAGTCCCCGGTGGGGGTCCTACGAGCAGTACTTC. Its protein product is CASSPRWGSYEQYF.

This clonotype was counted ten times or more. This rearrangement joins TRBV20-1 to TRBJ2-7; D unresolved. In germline, CDR1 is DFQATT, CDR2 SNEGSKA (reference sequence). The CDR3 length is 11 residues. V was clipped by 7 bases and J by 0 bases, with 7 bases between them. The CDR3: CSVQSSYEQYF. CDR3 bases: TGCAGTGTACAAAGCTCCTACGAGCAGTACTTC.

Here the CDR3 reads CASSLPPEGGHEQYF. As DNA, the CDR3 is TGTGCCAGCAGCTTACCCCCAGAAGGGGGGCACGAGCAGTACTTC. The chain has TRBV7-9 and TRBJ2-7; tentatively, D is TRBD1 or TRBD2 (6 bases each). CDR3 size: 15 residues. V shed 2 bases and J shed 5 bases, with 16 bases lying between them. Germline assignment: CDR1 SEHNR and CDR2 FQNEAQ (reference sequence).

The chain combines TRBV7-9 with TRBJ1-3; D is unresolved. Germline V gene data show CDR1 as SEHNR and CDR2 as FQNEAQ (reference sequence). V was trimmed by 5 bases and J by 2 bases, leaving 10 bases between them. The CDR3 is 14 amino acids. In nucleotides, the CDR3 is TGTGCCAGCAGCGCGGCGGTGGCTGGAAACACCATATATTTT. Translating gives CASSAAVAGNTIYF.

V is TRBV6-2 or TRBV6-3 and J is TRBJ2-1; TRBD2 aligns across 12 bases. The germline V gene encodes CDR1 MNHEY and CDR2 SVGEGT. CDR3 length: 15 amino acids. V shed 2 bases and J 7 bases; nucleotides not matched to a gene: 3. The CDR3 reads CASSYLAGGRNEQFF. For the CDR3, the DNA is TGTGCCAGCAGTTACCTAGCGGGAGGGAGAAATGAGCAGTTCTTC.

This clonotype was recorded many times. This chain uses TRBV2 with TRBJ2-7, with 7 bases fitting TRBD2. Trimming cost V 6 bases and J 6 bases; bases outside gene matches: 5. This CDR3 is 12 amino acids long. Germline CDR1 reads SNHLY; CDR2 reads FYNNEI. CDR3 sequence (DNA): TGTGCCAGCAGGCCGCCGGGAGGCGAGCAGTACTTC. It codes for CASRPPGGEQYF. Drawing the rest from reference TRBV2 and TRBJ2-7, the complete variable domain is EPEVTQTPSHQVTQMGQEVILRCVPISNHLYFYWYRQILGQKVEFLVSFYNNEISEKSEIFDDQFSVERPDGSNFTLKIRSTKLEDSAMYFCASRPPGGEQYFGPGTRLTVT.